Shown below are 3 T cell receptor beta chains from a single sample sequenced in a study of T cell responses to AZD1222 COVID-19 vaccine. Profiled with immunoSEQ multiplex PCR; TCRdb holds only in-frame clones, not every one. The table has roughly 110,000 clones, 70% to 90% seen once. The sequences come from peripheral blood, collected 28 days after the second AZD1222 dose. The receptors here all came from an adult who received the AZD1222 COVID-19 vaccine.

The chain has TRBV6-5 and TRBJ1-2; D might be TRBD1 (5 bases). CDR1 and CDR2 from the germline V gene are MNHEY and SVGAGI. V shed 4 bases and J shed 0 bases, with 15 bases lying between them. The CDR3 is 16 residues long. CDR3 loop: CASSWDGENPNYGYTF. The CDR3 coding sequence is TGTGCCAGCAGTTGGGACGGCGAGAACCCTAACTATGGCTACACCTTC.

The CDR3 region is CASSLGGDAYNEQFF. The CDR3 nucleotides read TGTGCCAGCAGCTTGGGGGGGGATGCCTACAATGAGCAGTTCTTC. The chain carries TRBV5-4 and TRBJ2-1; tentative D call: TRBD2 (6 bases). This CDR3 comprises 15 residues. Germline V gives CDR1 SGHNT, CDR2 YYREEE (reference sequence). Trimming shortened V by 0 bases and J by 2 bases, and 9 bases separated the two germline ends.

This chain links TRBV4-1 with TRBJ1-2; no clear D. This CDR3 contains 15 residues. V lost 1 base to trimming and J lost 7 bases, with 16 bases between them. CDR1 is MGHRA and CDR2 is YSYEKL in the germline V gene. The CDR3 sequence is CASSQVGRSIIGYTF. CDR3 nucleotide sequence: TGCGCCAGCAGCCAAGTTGGCAGAAGCATTATTGGCTACACCTTC.